This TCR beta chain was recorded in a study of blood T cells in healthy people across ages. Findings and limits, study-wide: Both higher diversity and more naive CD4+ cells marked long-lived donors when set against aged donors.

As to this clonotype: Its antigen is still unknown.

A second 7 to 11 cycle PCR used barcoded and J-beta primers. TCRdb itself ran the 5' RACE reads through MiXCR, one entry per CDR3 protein. The sample has 1.8 million or so distinct CDR3 sequences; more than 35% are singletons. Germline V gene data show CDR1 as SQVTM and CDR2 as ANQGSEA. The CDR3 length is 13 residues. Trimming took off 2 bases at V and 5 bases at J, with 12 bases between the two ends. The chain links TRBV29-1 to TRBJ1-1; D is unresolved. Sequencing used blood. This TCR was sampled from a human donor in good health. In DNA, the CDR3 is TGCAGCGTTGAATCGGGGTTGGGAACTGAAGCTTTCTTT. Translated, it gives CSVESGLGTEAFF.